This is a list of T cell receptor beta chains from one sample in a study of blood T cell repertoires in COVID-19. Using immunoSEQ multiplex PCR, the repertoire was profiled, and TCRdb retains in-frame clones only, with some absent. The data hold 20,000 to 30,000 clones, with about nine tenths observed a single time. Input material: peripheral blood. Every receptor here comes from an elderly woman with acute or convalescent COVID-19. The CDR3 runs from the conserved cysteine through the conserved F or W. The D gene is left open where the match is weak. A row's size may be missing; if present it is once, few, many or a size class.

clone size: -; D gene: TRBD1; J gene: TRBJ2-7; V gene: TRBV6-5; CDR3 protein: CASSYGGQGLYEQYF; CDR3 DNA: TGTGCCAGCAGTTACGGGGGACAGGGGTTGTACGAGCAGTACTTC
clone size: -; D gene: TRBD1; J gene: TRBJ2-2; V gene: TRBV19; CDR3 protein: CASSQGAGELFF; CDR3 DNA: TGTGCCAGTAGCCAGGGGGCCGGGGAGCTGTTTTTT
clone size: -; D gene: TRBD2; J gene: TRBJ2-3; V gene: TRBV5-1; CDR3 protein: CASSFTGTSGTDTQYF; CDR3 DNA: TGCGCCAGCAGCTTCACCGGGACTAGCGGGACAGATACGCAGTATTTT
clone size: once; D gene: -; J gene: TRBJ1-2; V gene: TRBV9; CDR3 protein: CASSQYAGQGGKGYTF; CDR3 DNA: TGTGCCAGCAGCCAATATGCGGGGCAGGGAGGTAAAGGCTACACCTTC
clone size: once; D gene: TRBD1; J gene: TRBJ1-2; V gene: TRBV19; CDR3 protein: CASSTPGQVLDGYTF; CDR3 DNA: TGTGCCAGTAGTACCCCGGGACAGGTATTAGATGGCTACACCTTC
clone size: -; D gene: -; J gene: TRBJ1-2; V gene: TRBV5-1; CDR3 protein: CASSLDLGPGGYTF; CDR3 DNA: TGCGCCAGCAGCTTGGACCTTGGCCCAGGGGGCTACACCTTC
clone size: -; D gene: TRBD2; J gene: TRBJ2-3; V gene: TRBV4-1; CDR3 protein: CASSQRSGGNTDTQYF; CDR3 DNA: TGCGCCAGCAGCCAACGAAGCGGGGGGAACACAGATACGCAGTATTTT
clone size: -; D gene: -; J gene: TRBJ2-6; V gene: TRBV27; CDR3 protein: CASTQVAGANVLTF; CDR3 DNA: TGTGCCAGCACCCAGGTAGCTGGGGCCAACGTCCTGACTTTC
clone size: -; D gene: -; J gene: TRBJ2-7; V gene: TRBV11-3; CDR3 protein: CASSLDSSLSSYEQYF; CDR3 DNA: TGTGCCAGCAGCTTAGATTCTAGCTTGAGCTCCTACGAGCAGTACTTC
clone size: -; D gene: TRBD1; J gene: TRBJ1-5; V gene: TRBV4-1; CDR3 protein: CASSQGQGANQPQHF; CDR3 DNA: TGCGCCAGCAGCCAAGGACAGGGGGCGAATCAGCCCCAGCATTTT
clone size: -; D gene: -; J gene: TRBJ1-4; V gene: TRBV4-1; CDR3 protein: CASSQAGTSVEKLFF; CDR3 DNA: TGCGCCAGCAGCCAGGCCGGGACTAGCGTTGAAAAACTGTTTTTT
clone size: -; D gene: TRBD1; J gene: TRBJ2-2; V gene: TRBV18; CDR3 protein: CASSPLLLGGGAPPGELFF; CDR3 DNA: TGTGCCAGCTCACCCCTACTTCTAGGGGGCGGAGCACCCCCCGGGGAGCTGTTTTTT
clone size: -; D gene: TRBD1; J gene: TRBJ1-5; V gene: TRBV25-1; CDR3 protein: CAIDLQTGDRCNQPQHF; CDR3 DNA: TGTGCAATAGACCTCCAGACAGGGGATCGTTGCAATCAGCCCCAGCATTTT
clone size: -; D gene: -; J gene: TRBJ2-7; V gene: TRBV3-1/TRBV3-2; CDR3 protein: CASSQQGSYEQYF; CDR3 DNA: TGTGCCAGCAGCCAACAGGGGTCCTACGAGCAGTACTTC
clone size: -; D gene: TRBD1; J gene: TRBJ2-7; V gene: TRBV5-6; CDR3 protein: CASSFWDRGNEQYF; CDR3 DNA: TGTGCCAGCAGCTTCTGGGACAGGGGTAACGAGCAGTACTTC
clone size: few; D gene: -; J gene: TRBJ2-5; V gene: TRBV30; CDR3 protein: CAWVGGGETQYF; CDR3 DNA: TGTGCCTGGGTAGGGGGGGGAGAGACCCAGTACTTC
clone size: few; D gene: -; J gene: TRBJ1-2; V gene: TRBV2; CDR3 protein: CASSEALLGNYGYTF; CDR3 DNA: TGTGCCAGCAGTGAAGCGCTTCTAGGAAACTATGGCTACACCTTC
clone size: few; D gene: -; J gene: TRBJ1-5; V gene: TRBV7-2; CDR3 protein: CASSPDTKVPPQHF; CDR3 DNA: TGTGCCAGCAGCCCCGACACCAAGGTACCGCCCCAGCATTTT
clone size: -; D gene: TRBD1; J gene: TRBJ1-1; V gene: TRBV30; CDR3 protein: CAWSVGTGTAFF; CDR3 DNA: TGTGCCTGGAGTGTAGGGACAGGGACGGCTTTCTTT
clone size: -; D gene: -; J gene: TRBJ1-2; V gene: TRBV4-1; CDR3 protein: CASSQAGQIIGYTF; CDR3 DNA: TGCGCCAGCAGCCAAGCCGGACAGATTATCGGCTACACCTTC
clone size: -; D gene: TRBD1; J gene: TRBJ1-5; V gene: TRBV5-5; CDR3 protein: CASSAEWRQGMEPQHF; CDR3 DNA: TGTGCCAGCAGCGCCGAGTGGAGACAGGGAATGGAGCCCCAGCATTTT